The rows below give T cell receptor beta chains drawn from one sample of a study of blood T cell repertoires in COVID-19. Sequencing was performed with immunoSEQ multiplex PCR; in TCRdb, only in-frame clones are kept and a portion is missing. The table lists a few hundred thousand clones, about 87% of them singletons. Sequenced input: peripheral blood. The receptors stem from a woman aged 30 to 39 who had recovered from COVID-19. Both conserved end residues are trimmed from each CDR3. Each record gives: clone size, V gene, CDR3 protein. The size field is filled for only some rows; it gives once, few, many or a size class.

>NA|TRBV7-2
ASSLVVSASEQY
>NA|TRBV7-9
ASSLLADRATEAF
>NA|TRBV27
ASSRRRGANNEQF
>NA|TRBV3-1/TRBV3-2
ASSQPGTGSYGYT
>NA|TRBV27
ASSLSTSSGGAWETQY
>NA|TRBV28
ASSLGGRGYGYT
>NA|TRBV5-1
ASSDTSSGNTIY
>NA|TRBV19
ASSILASGAYEQY
>NA|TRBV5-1
ASSLGDRMEQY
>NA|TRBV4-3
ASSQDEEQGRSGYT
>few|TRBV5-1
ASSTGDWNTEAF
>once|TRBV6-6
ASSRDPNQRGLGETQY
>NA|TRBV4-1
ASSGQGWYGYT
>NA|TRBV27
ASSSGRGSSGANVLT
>NA|TRBV12-3/TRBV12-4
ASSTGTVYGYT
>NA|TRBV5-1
ASSREGGGRSKTQY
>NA|TRBV3-1/TRBV3-2
ASSQGGGNGYT
>many|TRBV24-1
ATSDFEVCGYNQPQH
>NA|TRBV6-1
ASSEQRQRSYEQY
>NA|TRBV6-2/TRBV6-3
ASSQDRSSSYNEQF
>NA|TRBV2
ASRTLSGGAYNEQF
>NA|TRBV10-3
AISERVGEAF